This entry lists 15 T cell receptor beta chains sequenced from one sample in a study of blood T cell repertoires in COVID-19. Measured with immunoSEQ multiplex PCR; TCRdb has only the in-frame clones, and not every one. The sample contains about 230,000 clones, 81% of which appear only once. The sequencing sample was made of peripheral blood. These TCRs come from a woman of 80 years or more with acute or convalescent COVID-19.

This chain connects TRBV10-2 to TRBJ2-7, with D perhaps TRBD1 (6 bases). Trimming left V 4 bases short and J 2 bases short, with 15 bases between. The CDR3 spans 15 residues. Germline CDR1 reads WSHSY; CDR2 reads SAAADI. CDR3 bases: TGCGCCAGCAGTGCCCCGTCTTCAGGGGCCTACGAGCAGTACTTC. As protein: CASSAPSSGAYEQYF.

This sequence joins TRBV30 and TRBJ2-5, with TRBD1 matching 9 bases. Per the germline V gene, CDR1 is GTSNPN and CDR2 is SVGIG (reference sequence). The trim removed 4 bases at V and 5 bases at J, leaving 5 bases unmatched. The CDR3 has 13 residues. In DNA, the CDR3 is TGTGCCTGGAACAGGGGGCGACTGGAGACCCAGTACTTC. The encoded protein is CAWNRGRLETQYF.

The genes are TRBV5-1 and TRBJ1-2; D is unresolved. This CDR3 contains 13 residues. Trimming removed 0 bases from V and 1 base from J, with 4 bases in between. Looked up from germline, CDR1 is SGHRS and CDR2 is YFSETQ. Written as DNA, the CDR3 is TGCGCCAGCAGCTTGGGACATAACTATGGCTACACCTTC. This codes for CASSLGHNYGYTF.

The chain uses TRBV7-6 and TRBJ1-6; 11 positions match TRBD1. CDR3 length: 15 amino acids. The V and J ends lost 4 bases and 7 bases, in that order; junction bases with no gene match: 3. The V gene's germline CDR1 is SGHVS and CDR2 FNYEAQ. The CDR3 protein is CASSSGTGGNSPLHF. Here the CDR3 DNA reads TGTGCCAGCAGCTCCGGGACAGGGGGAAATTCACCCCTCCACTTT. The full variable domain, its missing parts supplied by reference TRBV7-6 and TRBJ1-6, is GAGVSQSPRYKVTKRGQDVALRCDPISGHVSLYWYRQALGQGPEFLTYFNYEAQQDKSGLPNDRFSAERPEGSISTLTIQRTEQRDSAMYRCASSSGTGGNSPLHFGNGTRLTVT.

V is TRBV19 and J is TRBJ1-4; 7 positions agree with TRBD1. With 3 bases clipped from V and 4 bases from J, the junction kept 5 bases outside the gene matches. Germline values: CDR1 LNHDA, CDR2 SQIVND (reference sequence). There are 15 residues in the CDR3. Written as DNA, the CDR3 is TGTGCCAGTAGTATCGGGACAGCTTTTAATGAAAAACTGTTTTTT. It yields the protein CASSIGTAFNEKLFF.

This rearrangement joins TRBV3-1 (or the pseudogene TRBV3-2) to TRBJ2-7, with 10 bases aligning to TRBD1. Losses at the gene ends were 2 bases for V and 0 bases for J; bases not matched to a gene: 4. Germline V CDR1 and CDR2: LGHDT, YNNKEL (reference sequence). The CDR3 length is 16 residues. The CDR3 DNA reads TGTGCCAGCAGCCAAAGGCGGACAGGGGGCTCCTACGAGCAGTACTTC. As protein: CASSQRRTGGSYEQYF.

This clone has only one observation. The germline gene is not matched at one end of the junction; a read error may be the cause. This sample includes further DNA sequences coding for the same CDR3. V is TRBV5-1 and J is TRBJ1-3; 8 bases align to TRBD1. The germline CDR1 and CDR2 sequences are SGHRS and YFSETQ. The CDR3 contains 14 residues. CDR3 protein: CASSSTGVGNTIYF. CDR3 nucleotides: TGCGCTAGCAGCTCGACAGGGGTTGGAAACACCATATATTTT.

This chain joins TRBV27 and TRBJ1-2; D is ambiguous. This CDR3 contains 16 residues. V dropped 4 bases and J dropped 4 bases, with 19 bases sitting between them. The germline V gene has CDR1 MNHEY and CDR2 SMNVEV (reference sequence). The CDR3 here is CASSSREGQPGYGYTF. The CDR3 coding sequence is TGTGCCAGCAGTTCTAGGGAGGGCCAACCGGGCTATGGCTACACCTTC.

This clone was detected once. The J gene is TRBJ2-1, the V gene TRBV5-1; D not resolved. V was trimmed by 5 bases and J by 8 bases, leaving 11 bases between them. The CDR3 length is 12 residues. Germline V lookup: CDR1 SGHRS, CDR2 YFSETQ. The CDR3 coding sequence is TGCGCCAGCAGGCCTTCGCGCGATGAGCAGTTCTTC. Amino acid sequence: CASRPSRDEQFF.

The chain recombines TRBV12-1 with TRBJ2-5; the listed D gene, TRBD2, was not tested against the DNA. TRBV12-1 is a pseudogene. The CDR3 is 19 amino acids. The CDR3 DNA follows: TGTGCCAGCAGCCGCAAGGGACTAGCGGGAGGGCCTCCCCAAGAGACCCAGTACTTC. It encodes CASSRKGLAGGPPQETQYF.

V is TRBV10-1 and J is TRBJ2-1; D remains ambiguous. Germline assignment: CDR1 WNHNN and CDR2 SYGVQD (reference sequence). Trimming removed 3 bases from V and 8 bases from J, with 14 bases in between. The CDR3 length is 14 residues. This CDR3 reads CASSENQVDDEQFF. CDR3 DNA sequence: TGCGCCAGCAGTGAAAATCAGGTTGACGATGAGCAGTTCTTC.

This clone was observed a handful of times. V is TRBV3-1 (or the pseudogene TRBV3-2) and J is TRBJ2-1, with D possibly matching TRBD1 (5 bases). CDR1 is LGHDT and CDR2 is YNNKEL in the germline V gene (reference sequence). The CDR3 length is 15 residues. The germline V and J ends were trimmed by 4 bases and 2 bases, with 12 bases remaining between them. The DNA for the CDR3 is TGTGCCAGCAGCCCTGGGGCGCAGGCCTACAATGAGCAGTTCTTC. Protein product: CASSPGAQAYNEQFF.

Note on this clone: At one end the junction does not follow the germline gene, possibly because of a read error. The chain carries TRBV19 and TRBJ1-5, with 7 positions matching TRBD1. CDR1 and CDR2 from the germline V gene are LNHDA and SQIVND (reference sequence). CDR3 length equals 15 residues. CDR3 coding DNA: TGTGCCAGTAGGATAGGGACAGCTAGCAATCAGCCCCAGCATTTT. Encoded protein: CASRIGTASNQPQHF.

The V gene is TRBV24-1, the J gene TRBJ1-1; D is possibly TRBD1 (5 bases). This CDR3 contains 14 residues. CDR1 KGHDR and CDR2 SFDVKD come from the germline V gene. Trimming shortened V by 11 bases and J by 1 base, and 16 bases separated the two germline ends. CDR3 DNA: TGTGCCAGGGGGGATACAGTTCCGAACACTGAAGCTTTCTTT. Encoded protein: CARGDTVPNTEAFF.

This clone was detected once. The chain couples TRBV30 to TRBJ2-3; a weak D match, TRBD2 (6 bases). Germline V gives CDR1 GTSNPN, CDR2 SVGIG (reference sequence). The CDR3 has 11 amino acids. Trimming pared 3 bases from V and 7 bases from J, leaving 8 bases between. The chain's CDR3 is CAWRAGHTQYF. The CDR3 DNA is TGTGCCTGGAGAGCGGGTCATACGCAGTATTTT.